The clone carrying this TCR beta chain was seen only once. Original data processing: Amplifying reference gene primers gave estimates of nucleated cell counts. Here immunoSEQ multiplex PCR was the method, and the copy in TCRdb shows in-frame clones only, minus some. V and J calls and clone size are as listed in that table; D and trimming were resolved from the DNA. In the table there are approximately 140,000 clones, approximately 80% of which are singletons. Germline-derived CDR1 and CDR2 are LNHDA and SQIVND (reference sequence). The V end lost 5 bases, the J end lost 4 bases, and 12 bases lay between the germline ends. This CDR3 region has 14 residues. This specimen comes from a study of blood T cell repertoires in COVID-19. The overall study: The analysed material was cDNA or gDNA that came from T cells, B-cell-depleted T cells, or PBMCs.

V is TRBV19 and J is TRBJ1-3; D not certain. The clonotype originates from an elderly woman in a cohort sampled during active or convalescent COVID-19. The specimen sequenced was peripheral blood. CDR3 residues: CASSFVQAGNTIYF. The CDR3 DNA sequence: TGTGCCAGTAGTTTCGTGCAAGCAGGAAACACCATATATTTT.